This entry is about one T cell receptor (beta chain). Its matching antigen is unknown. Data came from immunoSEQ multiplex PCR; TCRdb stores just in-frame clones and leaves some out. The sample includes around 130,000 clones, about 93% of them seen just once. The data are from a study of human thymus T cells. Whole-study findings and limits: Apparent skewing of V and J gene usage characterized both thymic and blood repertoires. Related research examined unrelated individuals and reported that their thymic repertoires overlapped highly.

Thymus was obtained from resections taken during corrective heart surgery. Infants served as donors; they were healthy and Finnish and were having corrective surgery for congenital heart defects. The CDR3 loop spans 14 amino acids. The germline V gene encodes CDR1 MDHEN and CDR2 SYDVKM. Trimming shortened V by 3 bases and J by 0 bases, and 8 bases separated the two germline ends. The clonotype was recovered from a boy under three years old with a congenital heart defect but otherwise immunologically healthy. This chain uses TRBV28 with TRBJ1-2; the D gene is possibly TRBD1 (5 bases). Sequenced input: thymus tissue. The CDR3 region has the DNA TGTGCCAGCAGTTTTGGGGGTACTAACTATGGCTACACCTTC. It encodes CASSFGGTNYGYTF.